This TCR beta chain stems from a study of control samples from healthy donors and cancer patients. The method was immunoSEQ multiplex PCR; TCRdb's version includes in-frame clones alone and lacks a portion of them. The repertoire consists of around 93,000 clones, with about 90% occurring once and the leading ten covering over 12%. The TCR comes from a man aged 25-45 years in good health. The sample comprised blood.

CDR3 loop: CASSTDSNQPQHF. The CDR3 DNA sequence: TGTGCCAGCAGCACTGATAGCAATCAGCCCCAGCATTTT. This chain joins TRBV28 and TRBJ1-5, with no clear D. From germline, CDR1 is MDHEN and CDR2 SYDVKM. Trimming removed 6 bases from V and 0 bases from J, with 6 bases in between. The CDR3 contains 13 residues.